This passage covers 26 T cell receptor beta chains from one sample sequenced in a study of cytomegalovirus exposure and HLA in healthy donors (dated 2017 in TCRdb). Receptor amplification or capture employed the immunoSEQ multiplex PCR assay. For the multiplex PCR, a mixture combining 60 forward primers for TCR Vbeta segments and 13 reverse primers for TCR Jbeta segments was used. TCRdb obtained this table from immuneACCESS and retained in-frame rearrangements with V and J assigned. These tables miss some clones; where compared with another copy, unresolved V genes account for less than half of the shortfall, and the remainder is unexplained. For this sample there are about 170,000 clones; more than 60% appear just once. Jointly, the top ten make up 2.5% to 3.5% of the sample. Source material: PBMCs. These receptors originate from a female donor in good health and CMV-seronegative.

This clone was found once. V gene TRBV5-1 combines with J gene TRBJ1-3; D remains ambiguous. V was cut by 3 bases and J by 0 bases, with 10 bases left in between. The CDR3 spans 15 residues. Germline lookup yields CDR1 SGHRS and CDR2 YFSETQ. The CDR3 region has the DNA TGCGCCAGCAGCTCTGACTCGAGCTCTGGAAACACCATATATTTT. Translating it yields CASSSDSSSGNTIYF.

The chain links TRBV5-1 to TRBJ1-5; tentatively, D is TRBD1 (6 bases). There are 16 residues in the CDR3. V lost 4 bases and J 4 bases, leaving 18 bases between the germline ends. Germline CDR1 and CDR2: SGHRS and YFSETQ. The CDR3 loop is CASSPKDSQRNQPQHF. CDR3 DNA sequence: TGCGCCAGCAGCCCTAAGGACAGTCAGAGGAATCAGCCCCAGCATTTT.

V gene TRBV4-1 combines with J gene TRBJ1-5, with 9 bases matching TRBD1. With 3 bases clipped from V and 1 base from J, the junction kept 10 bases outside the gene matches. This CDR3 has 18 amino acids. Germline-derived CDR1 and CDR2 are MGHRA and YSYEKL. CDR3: CASSHGTGGVWSNQPQHF. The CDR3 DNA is TGCGCCAGCAGCCATGGAACAGGGGGCGTATGGAGCAATCAGCCCCAGCATTTT.

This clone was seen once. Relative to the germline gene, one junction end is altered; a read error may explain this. The CDR3 sequence: CACREGRGGLQETQYF. The CDR3 DNA sequence: TGTGCCTGCAGGGAAGGGCGGGGGGGACTCCAAGAGACCCAGTACTTC. This chain connects TRBV27 to TRBJ2-5; 9 nucleotides align to TRBD2. Germline loops: CDR1 MNHEY, CDR2 SMNVEV (reference sequence). CDR3 length equals 16 residues.

This chain's CDR3 is CASSLDGGSGDTQYF. The DNA for the CDR3 is TGTGCCAGCAGCTTGGATGGCGGAAGCGGAGATACGCAGTATTTT. The genes are TRBV5-4 and TRBJ2-3; D perhaps matches TRBD2 (5 bases). Germline CDR1 and CDR2: SGHNT and YYREEE (reference sequence). V lost 0 bases, J lost 5 bases, and 13 bases lay in between. CDR3 length: 15 amino acids.

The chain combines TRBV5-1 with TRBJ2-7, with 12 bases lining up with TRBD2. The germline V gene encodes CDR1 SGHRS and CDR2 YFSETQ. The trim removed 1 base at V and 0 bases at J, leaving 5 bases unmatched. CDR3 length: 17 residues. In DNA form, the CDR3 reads TGCGCCAGCAGCTTGACTAGCGGGAGGACAAACTCCTACGAGCAGTACTTC. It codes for CASSLTSGRTNSYEQYF.

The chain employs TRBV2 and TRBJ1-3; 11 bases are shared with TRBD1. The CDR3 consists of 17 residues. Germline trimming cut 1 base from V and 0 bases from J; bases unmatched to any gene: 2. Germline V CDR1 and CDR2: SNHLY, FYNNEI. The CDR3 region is CASSEGTGGHSGNTIYF. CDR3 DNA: TGTGCCAGCAGTGAAGGGACAGGGGGCCACTCTGGAAACACCATATATTTT.

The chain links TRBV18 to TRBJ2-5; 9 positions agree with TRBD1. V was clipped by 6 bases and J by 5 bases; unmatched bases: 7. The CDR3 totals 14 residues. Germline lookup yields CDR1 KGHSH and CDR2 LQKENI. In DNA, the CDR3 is TGTGCCAGCTCGCCCGGGACAGGGCTTGAGACCCAGTACTTC. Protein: CASSPGTGLETQYF.

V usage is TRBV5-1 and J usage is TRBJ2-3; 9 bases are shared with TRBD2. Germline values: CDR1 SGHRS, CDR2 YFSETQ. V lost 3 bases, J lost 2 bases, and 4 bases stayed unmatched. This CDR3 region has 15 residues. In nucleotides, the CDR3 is TGCGCCAGCAGCTCAAGACTAGCGGACACAGATACGCAGTATTTT. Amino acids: CASSSRLADTDTQYF.

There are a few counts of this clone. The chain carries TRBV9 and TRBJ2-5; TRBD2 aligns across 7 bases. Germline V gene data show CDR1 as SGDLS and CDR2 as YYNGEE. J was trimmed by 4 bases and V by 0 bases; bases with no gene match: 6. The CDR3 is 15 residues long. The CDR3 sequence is CASSVGAGVGETQYF. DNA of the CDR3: TGTGCCAGCAGCGTAGGGGCGGGAGTGGGAGAGACCCAGTACTTC.

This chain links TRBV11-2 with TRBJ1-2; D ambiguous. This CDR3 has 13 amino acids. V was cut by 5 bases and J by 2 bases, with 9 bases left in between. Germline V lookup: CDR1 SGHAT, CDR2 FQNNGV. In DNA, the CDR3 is TGTGCCAGCAGCCCCCGCGAGAACTATGGCTACACCTTC. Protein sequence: CASSPRENYGYTF.

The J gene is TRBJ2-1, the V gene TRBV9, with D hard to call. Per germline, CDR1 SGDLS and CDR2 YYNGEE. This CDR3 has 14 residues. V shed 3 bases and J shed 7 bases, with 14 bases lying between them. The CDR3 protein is CASSATLQENEQFF. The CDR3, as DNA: TGTGCCAGCAGCGCCACCCTCCAAGAGAATGAGCAGTTCTTC.

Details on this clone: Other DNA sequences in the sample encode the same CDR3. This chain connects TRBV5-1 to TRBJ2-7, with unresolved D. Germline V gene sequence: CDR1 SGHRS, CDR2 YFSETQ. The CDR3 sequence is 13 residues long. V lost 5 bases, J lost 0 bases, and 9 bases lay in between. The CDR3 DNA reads TGCGCCAGCAGATTAGCCGACTCCTACGAGCAGTACTTC. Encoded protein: CASRLADSYEQYF.

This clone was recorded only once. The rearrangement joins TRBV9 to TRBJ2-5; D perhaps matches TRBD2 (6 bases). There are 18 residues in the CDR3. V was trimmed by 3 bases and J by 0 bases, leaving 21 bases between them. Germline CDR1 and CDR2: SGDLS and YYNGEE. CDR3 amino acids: CASSANTGRSIYQETQYF. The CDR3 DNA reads TGTGCCAGCAGCGCTAATACCGGGAGATCAATATACCAAGAGACCCAGTACTTC.

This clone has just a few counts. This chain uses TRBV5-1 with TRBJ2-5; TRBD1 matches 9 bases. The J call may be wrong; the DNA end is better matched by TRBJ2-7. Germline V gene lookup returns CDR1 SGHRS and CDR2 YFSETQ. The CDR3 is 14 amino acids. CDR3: CASSGDREGYEQYF. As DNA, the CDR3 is TGCGCCAGCAGCGGGGACAGGGAAGGGTACGAGCAGTACTTC.

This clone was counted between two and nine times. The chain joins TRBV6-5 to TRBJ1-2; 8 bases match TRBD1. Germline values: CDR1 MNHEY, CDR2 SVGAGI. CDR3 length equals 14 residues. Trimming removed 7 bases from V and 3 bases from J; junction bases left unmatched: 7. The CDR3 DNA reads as TGTGCCAGCACCTACAAGGACAGGGACTATGGCTACACCTTC. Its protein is CASTYKDRDYGYTF.

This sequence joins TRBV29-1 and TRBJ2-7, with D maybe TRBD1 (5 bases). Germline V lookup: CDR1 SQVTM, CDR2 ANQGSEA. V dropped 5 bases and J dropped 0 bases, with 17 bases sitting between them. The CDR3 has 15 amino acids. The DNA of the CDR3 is TGCAGCGTTTATACGGACATCAACCTCTCCTACGAGCAGTACTTC. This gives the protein CSVYTDINLSYEQYF.

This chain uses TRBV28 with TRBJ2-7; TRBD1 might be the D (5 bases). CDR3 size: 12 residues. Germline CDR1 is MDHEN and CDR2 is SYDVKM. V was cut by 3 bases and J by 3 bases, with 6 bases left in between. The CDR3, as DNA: TGTGCCAGCAGTTTTACAGGCTACGAGCAGTACTTC. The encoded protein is CASSFTGYEQYF.

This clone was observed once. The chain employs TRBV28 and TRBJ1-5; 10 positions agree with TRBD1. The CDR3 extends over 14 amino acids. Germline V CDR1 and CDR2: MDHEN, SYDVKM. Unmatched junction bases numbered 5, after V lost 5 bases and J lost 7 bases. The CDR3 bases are TGTGCCAGCAGTCGGACAGGGGGTTTGCAGCCCCAGCATTTT. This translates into CASSRTGGLQPQHF.

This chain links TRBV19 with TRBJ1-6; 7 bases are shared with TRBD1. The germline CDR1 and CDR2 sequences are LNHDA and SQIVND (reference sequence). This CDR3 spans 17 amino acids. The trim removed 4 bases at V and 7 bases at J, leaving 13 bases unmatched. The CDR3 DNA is TGTGCCAGTAGTACGAGTCGAGGGGGCGCGAGGAATTCACCCCTCCACTTT. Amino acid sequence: CASSTSRGGARNSPLHF.

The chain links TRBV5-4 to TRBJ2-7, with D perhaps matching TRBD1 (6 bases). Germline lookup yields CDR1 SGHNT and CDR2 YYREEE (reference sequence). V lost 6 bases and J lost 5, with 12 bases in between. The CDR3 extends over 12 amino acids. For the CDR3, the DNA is TGTGCCAGCACTGGACAGTCGAACGAGCAGTACTTC. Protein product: CASTGQSNEQYF.

This CDR3 reads CASKPIGLAGGSSYNEQFF. The DNA of the CDR3 is TGTGCCAGTAAACCCATTGGGCTAGCGGGAGGGAGCTCCTACAATGAGCAGTTCTTC. The chain employs TRBV27 and TRBJ2-1; the match to TRBD2 covers 12 bases. J lost 0 bases, V lost 9 bases, and 15 bases had no gene match. Germline CDR1 and CDR2: MNHEY and SMNVEV (reference sequence). The length of the CDR3 is 19 residues.

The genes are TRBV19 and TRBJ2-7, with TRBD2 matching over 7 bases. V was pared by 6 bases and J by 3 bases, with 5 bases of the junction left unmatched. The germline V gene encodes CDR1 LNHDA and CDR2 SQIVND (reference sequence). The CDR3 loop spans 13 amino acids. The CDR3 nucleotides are TGTGCCAGTAGGAATCCGGGGGGCTACGAGCAGTACTTC. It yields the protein CASRNPGGYEQYF.

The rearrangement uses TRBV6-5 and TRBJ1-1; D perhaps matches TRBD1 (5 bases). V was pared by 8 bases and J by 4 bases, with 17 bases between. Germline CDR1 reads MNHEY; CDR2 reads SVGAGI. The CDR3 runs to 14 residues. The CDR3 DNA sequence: TGTGCCAGCTTTGGGGGGTTGAGGGTCACTGAAGCTTTCTTT. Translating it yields CASFGGLRVTEAFF.

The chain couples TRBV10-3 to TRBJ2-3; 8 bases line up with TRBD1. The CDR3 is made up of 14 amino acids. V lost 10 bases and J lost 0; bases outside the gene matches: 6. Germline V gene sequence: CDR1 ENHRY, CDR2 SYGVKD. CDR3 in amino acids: CATSRTGSTDTQYF. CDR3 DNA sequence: TGTGCCACCTCTCGGACAGGGAGCACAGATACGCAGTATTTT.

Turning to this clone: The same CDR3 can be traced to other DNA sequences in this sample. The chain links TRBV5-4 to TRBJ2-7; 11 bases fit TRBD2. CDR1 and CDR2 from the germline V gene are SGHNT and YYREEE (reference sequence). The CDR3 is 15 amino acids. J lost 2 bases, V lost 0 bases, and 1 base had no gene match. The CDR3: CASSLGSGRAYEQYF. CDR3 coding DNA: TGTGCCAGCAGCTTGGGTAGCGGGAGGGCCTACGAGCAGTACTTC.